What follows are 30 T cell receptor beta chains derived from one specimen sequenced in a study of blood T cell repertoires in COVID-19. Some clones are missing from TCRdb's copy, which holds only in-frame ones; the method was immunoSEQ multiplex PCR. The sample includes 60,000 to 70,000 clones, approximately 90% of them seen just once. Sequencing used PBMCs or T cells enriched from blood (not recorded which). Receptor source: a middle-aged woman who had recovered from COVID-19.

In the case of this clone: Other DNA sequences within the sample encode an identical CDR3. The chain carries TRBV19 and TRBJ1-1; D is ambiguous. Germline V gene lookup returns CDR1 LNHDA and CDR2 SQIVND (reference sequence). The CDR3 contains 13 residues. V was pared by 3 bases and J by 0 bases, with 5 bases between. The CDR3 DNA follows: TGTGCCAGTAGTATTTCTGTGAACACTGAAGCTTTCTTT. Translating it yields CASSISVNTEAFF.

V gene TRBV27 combines with J gene TRBJ2-1, with D possibly matching TRBD1 (6 bases). Germline V gives CDR1 MNHEY, CDR2 SMNVEV (reference sequence). V dropped 5 bases and J dropped 2 bases, with 10 bases sitting between them. This CDR3 contains 14 residues. The CDR3: CASSLRDTYNEQFF. The CDR3, as DNA: TGTGCCAGCAGTCTCCGGGACACCTACAATGAGCAGTTCTTC.

The rearrangement uses TRBV11-2 and TRBJ2-4; D may be TRBD2 (6 bases). This CDR3 has 17 amino acids. Per the germline V gene, CDR1 is SGHAT and CDR2 is FQNNGV. Trimming pared 0 bases from V and 0 bases from J, leaving 12 bases between. CDR3 residues: CASSLDPRGRAKNIQYF. CDR3 sequence (DNA): TGTGCCAGCAGCTTAGACCCGCGGGGACGAGCCAAAAACATTCAGTACTTC.

J is TRBJ2-7 and V is TRBV20-1; D gene uncertain. The CDR3 contains 13 residues. The V and J ends lost 3 bases and 3 bases respectively, with 12 bases between them. The germline V gene has CDR1 DFQATT and CDR2 SNEGSKA (reference sequence). The CDR3 DNA reads TGCAGTGCTAGTTTCGTAGCCAACTACGAGCAGTACTTC. This gives the protein CSASFVANYEQYF.

The chain has TRBV30 and TRBJ1-5; TRBD1 aligns across 7 bases. CDR1 GTSNPN and CDR2 SVGIG come from the germline V gene (reference sequence). V gave up 1 base and J gave up 3 bases; unmatched junction bases: 6. The CDR3 loop spans 15 amino acids. The CDR3 nucleotides read TGTGCCTGGAGTGGTCCGACAGGGTTCAATCAGCCCCAGCATTTT. Amino acid sequence: CAWSGPTGFNQPQHF.

The chain combines TRBV11-3 with TRBJ2-3; D call uncertain. V lost 4 bases to trimming and J lost 6 bases, with 5 bases between them. The CDR3 consists of 11 residues. Germline CDR1 SGHNT, CDR2 YENEEA. The CDR3 loop is CASSYFDTQYF. In DNA, the CDR3 is TGTGCCAGCAGCTACTTCGATACGCAGTATTTT.

The gene calls are TRBV11-3 and TRBJ2-7; a possible D gene is TRBD1 (6 bases). The CDR3 sequence is 15 residues long. V was clipped by 1 base and J by 3 bases, with 13 bases between them. Germline CDR1 and CDR2: SGHNT and YENEEA. For the CDR3, the DNA is TGTGCCAGCAGCTTAGGGGCTGGGGGCGGCTACGAGCAGTACTTC. Translated: CASSLGAGGGYEQYF. The whole variable domain, remainder taken from reference TRBV11-3 and TRBJ2-7, is EAGVVQSPRYKIIEKKQPVAFWCNPISGHNTLYWYLQNLGQGPELLIRYENEEAVDDSQLPKDRFSAERLKGVDSTLKIQPAELGDSAVYLCASSLGAGGGYEQYFGPGTRLTVT.

This clone was observed a few times. This chain uses TRBV7-9 with TRBJ2-1; TRBD1 agrees at 7 bases. The CDR3 length is 15 residues. The V gene's germline CDR1 is SEHNR and CDR2 FQNEAQ (reference sequence). V shed 5 bases, J shed 4 bases, and the junction held 8 bases outside the gene matches. The CDR3 nucleotides are TGTGCCAGCAGCATAAGACAGGGTGGTTACAATGAGCAGTTCTTC. Its translation is CASSIRQGGYNEQFF.

The rearrangement joins TRBV15 to TRBJ1-2; D unclear. The germline V gene encodes CDR1 LNHNV and CDR2 YYDKDF (reference sequence). Trimming shortened V by 0 bases and J by 8 bases, and 13 bases separated the two germline ends. The CDR3 is 14 amino acids. The CDR3 DNA sequence: TGTGCCACCAGCAGAGATATAAGCGGAAAAGGCTACACCTTC. This gives the protein CATSRDISGKGYTF. The complete variable domain, with remaining parts taken from reference TRBV15 and TRBJ1-2, reads DAMVIQNPRYQVTQFGKPVTLSCSQTLNHNVMYWYQQKSSQAPKLLFHYYDKDFNNEADTPDNFQSRRPNTSFCFLDIRSPGLGDTAMYLCATSRDISGKGYTFGSGTRLTVV.

CDR3 region: CASSTAVGRETQYF. CDR3 coding DNA: TGTGCCAGCAGCACCGCAGTGGGGCGAGAGACCCAGTACTTC. The V call is TRBV7-2, the J call TRBJ2-5; the D gene is possibly TRBD1 (5 bases). The CDR3 has 14 amino acids. Trimming shortened V by 5 bases and J by 4 bases, and 14 bases separated the two germline ends. Germline V lookup: CDR1 SGHTA, CDR2 FQGNSA.

The rearrangement links TRBV11-2 to TRBJ2-7; D perhaps matches TRBD2 (5 bases). Germline V gene data show CDR1 as SGHAT and CDR2 as FQNNGV. This CDR3 has 13 amino acids. The ends were cut back, 3 bases at V and 7 bases at J, with 13 bases in the middle. The chain's CDR3 is CASSFGPPGEQYF. CDR3 bases: TGTGCCAGCAGCTTTGGGCCCCCGGGGGAGCAGTACTTC.

The gene calls are TRBV6-1 and TRBJ1-6; 8 bases align to TRBD1. The J segment lost 9 bases and the V segment lost 2 bases, leaving 3 bases of the junction unmatched. Per the germline V gene, CDR1 is MNHNS and CDR2 is SASEGT. The CDR3 contains 14 residues. In DNA form, the CDR3 reads TGTGCCAGCAGTGAAACGACAGGGGTTTCACCCCTCCACTTT. It translates to CASSETTGVSPLHF.

CDR3 nucleotides: TGCACCAGCAGCCAAACAGAGACTAGCGGCTACGAGCAGTACTTC. Protein: CTSSQTETSGYEQYF. This sequence joins TRBV1 and TRBJ2-7; the DNA was not used to check the table's D call, TRBD2. TRBV1 is a pseudogene locus. CDR3 length equals 15 residues.

V and J are TRBV19 and TRBJ2-4; 8 bases are a match to TRBD1. The CDR3 is 13 residues long. Germline V gives CDR1 LNHDA, CDR2 SQIVND (reference sequence). V shed 5 bases and J 5 bases; nucleotides not matched to a gene: 2. The CDR3 DNA follows: TGTGCCAGTAGTGCGACAGGGGAAAACATTCAGTACTTC. Translated: CASSATGENIQYF.

V gene TRBV6-5 combines with J gene TRBJ1-2; tentative D call: TRBD1 (6 bases). V shed 5 bases and J shed 3 bases, with 13 bases lying between them. This CDR3 spans 14 amino acids. Per the germline V gene, CDR1 is MNHEY and CDR2 is SVGAGI. The CDR3 reads CASSRDNRDYGYTF. The CDR3 nucleotides are TGTGCCAGCAGTCGGGACAACCGGGACTATGGCTACACCTTC.

The rearrangement uses TRBV5-1 and TRBJ1-2, with 8 positions matching TRBD1. V lost 4 bases, J lost 4 bases, and 9 bases stayed unmatched. Per the germline V gene, CDR1 is SGHRS and CDR2 is YFSETQ. There are 15 residues in the CDR3. CDR3 DNA: TGCGCCAGCAGCAAAACAGGGGGAGAGGGCTATGGCTACACCTTC. Its protein product is CASSKTGGEGYGYTF.

This chain connects TRBV12-5 to TRBJ2-7; D is unresolved. V was shortened by 3 bases and J by 13 bases, with 13 bases between the two germline ends. From germline, CDR1 is LGHNT and CDR2 FRNRAP. The CDR3 totals 11 residues. The DNA for the CDR3 is TGTGCTAGTGGTTTTGCGAAAGAGGTCTACTTC. Translating it yields CASGFAKEVYF.

The J gene is TRBJ2-2, the V gene TRBV29-1, with D unclear. The CDR3 has 11 residues. Germline V lookup: CDR1 SQVTM, CDR2 ANQGSEA. V was shortened by 4 bases and J by 5 bases, with 5 bases between the two germline ends. The CDR3 sequence is CSVAQTGELFF. The DNA for the CDR3 is TGCAGCGTTGCCCAAACCGGGGAGCTGTTTTTT.

This chain connects TRBV6-5 to TRBJ2-3; D is perhaps TRBD2 (7 bases). The CDR3 runs 15 residues. V shed 4 bases and J shed 5 bases, with 16 bases lying between them. The germline V gene has CDR1 MNHEY and CDR2 SVGAGI. This CDR3 is CASSFVGGAKDTQYF. The CDR3 nucleotides read TGTGCCAGCAGTTTCGTGGGGGGGGCGAAAGATACGCAGTATTTT.

The chain recombines TRBV7-2 with TRBJ1-4; D is undetermined. Germline lookup yields CDR1 SGHTA and CDR2 FQGNSA. V was clipped by 3 bases and J by 0 bases, with 8 bases between them. This CDR3 comprises 15 residues. CDR3 sequence reads: CASSFQAATNEKLFF. Here the CDR3 DNA reads TGTGCCAGCAGCTTTCAAGCTGCAACTAATGAAAAACTGTTTTTT.

Only a few counts were recorded for this clone. The chain recombines TRBV7-3 with TRBJ2-5, with 8 bases lining up with TRBD1. This CDR3 comprises 15 residues. V shed 2 bases, J shed 5 bases, and the junction held 7 bases outside the gene matches. Per the germline V gene, CDR1 is SGHTA and CDR2 is FQGTGA. CDR3 sequence: CASSLGAGGLETQYF. The CDR3, as DNA: TGTGCCAGCAGCTTAGGGGCAGGGGGCCTGGAGACCCAGTACTTC.

The chain employs TRBV6-6 and TRBJ1-5, with D perhaps matching TRBD1 (6 bases). The germline gives CDR1 MNHNY, CDR2 SVGAGI (reference sequence). The CDR3 consists of 17 residues. Trimming cost V 5 bases and J 3 bases, with 20 bases left between them. The CDR3 here is CASSPLQGFSVNQPQHF. As DNA, the CDR3 is TGTGCCAGCAGTCCTCTACAGGGTTTTAGTGTCAATCAGCCCCAGCATTTT.

The rearrangement uses TRBV4-2 and TRBJ1-2; no reliable D call. The V end was cut by 0 bases, the J end by 4 bases, with 12 bases between. The length of the CDR3 is 15 residues. Germline V CDR1 and CDR2: LGHNA, YNFKEQ. The CDR3 sequence: CASSQELRRVYGYTF. The CDR3 DNA sequence: TGTGCCAGCAGCCAAGAGTTACGGAGGGTCTATGGCTACACCTTC.

The rearrangement links TRBV13 to TRBJ2-1, with 7 bases identical to TRBD2. Trimming took 3 bases from V and 0 from J; bases not matched to a gene: 8. CDR1 is PRHDT and CDR2 is FYEKMQ in the germline V gene (reference sequence). This CDR3 spans 17 amino acids. The DNA of the CDR3 is TGTGCCAGCAGCTTCCCCTTCGGGGGGAACTCCTACAATGAGCAGTTCTTC. Translation: CASSFPFGGNSYNEQFF.

The gene calls are TRBV6-5 and TRBJ2-5; D might be TRBD2 (6 bases). CDR1 is MNHEY, CDR2 SVGAGI, per germline. The length of the CDR3 is 14 residues. V lost 6 bases and J lost 5, with 16 bases in between. CDR3 DNA sequence: TGTGCCAGCAGGGGGGTCGTGGGAGGTGAGACCCAGTACTTC. Protein product: CASRGVVGGETQYF.

The chain has TRBV19 and TRBJ1-2, with a tentative D call TRBD1 (6 bases). Trimming took off 4 bases at V and 6 bases at J, with 18 bases between the two ends. In germline, CDR1 is LNHDA, CDR2 SQIVND (reference sequence). This CDR3 has 15 amino acids. CDR3 region: CASSTPRQASDGYTF. The CDR3 DNA sequence: TGTGCCAGTAGTACCCCTCGACAGGCATCTGATGGCTACACCTTC. The full variable domain, with the rest looked up from reference TRBV19 and TRBJ1-2, is DGGITQSPKYLFRKEGQNVTLSCEQNLNHDAMYWYRQDPGQGLRLIYYSQIVNDFQKGDIAEGYSVSREKKESFPLTVTSAQKNPTAFYLCASSTPRQASDGYTFGSGTRLTVV.

A few counts support this clone. This rearrangement joins TRBV5-4 to TRBJ1-6; 7 nucleotides agree with TRBD1. Germline V gene data show CDR1 as SGHNT and CDR2 as YYREEE (reference sequence). Trimming at V came to 0 bases and at J to 9 bases, leaving 6 bases not matched to a gene. This CDR3 has 15 amino acids. As DNA, the CDR3 is TGTGCCAGCAGCTTGGGATCAGGGGGGAGTTCACCCCTCCACTTT. Translation gives CASSLGSGGSSPLHF.

The chain employs TRBV6-2 or TRBV6-3 and TRBJ2-5, with 8 bases identical to TRBD2. The V gene end was trimmed by 6 bases and the J gene end by 5 bases; junction bases not matched to a gene: 14. The germline CDR1 and CDR2 sequences are MNHEY and SVGEGT. CDR3 length: 16 residues. The CDR3 is CASSPSGTSGSETQYF. The CDR3 bases are TGTGCCAGCAGCCCTTCCGGGACTAGTGGTTCGGAGACCCAGTACTTC.

The chain combines TRBV6-5 with TRBJ1-1; perhaps TRBD1 as D (5 bases). This CDR3 region has 14 residues. Trimming pared 6 bases from V and 1 base from J, leaving 12 bases between. Germline V gene sequence: CDR1 MNHEY, CDR2 SVGAGI. The CDR3 reads CASSQRQRNTEAFF. The CDR3 nucleotides are TGTGCCAGCAGCCAAAGACAGCGGAACACTGAAGCTTTCTTT.

J is TRBJ2-5 and V is TRBV3-1 (or the pseudogene TRBV3-2); weak D call: TRBD2 (6 bases). Trimming took off 0 bases at V and 9 bases at J, with 14 bases between the two ends. Germline V gene data show CDR1 as LGHDT and CDR2 as YNNKEL (reference sequence). CDR3 size: 14 residues. The CDR3 coding sequence is TGTGCCAGCAGCCAAGATAGAGGAGGGGTGGCCCAGTACTTC. This gives the protein CASSQDRGGVAQYF.